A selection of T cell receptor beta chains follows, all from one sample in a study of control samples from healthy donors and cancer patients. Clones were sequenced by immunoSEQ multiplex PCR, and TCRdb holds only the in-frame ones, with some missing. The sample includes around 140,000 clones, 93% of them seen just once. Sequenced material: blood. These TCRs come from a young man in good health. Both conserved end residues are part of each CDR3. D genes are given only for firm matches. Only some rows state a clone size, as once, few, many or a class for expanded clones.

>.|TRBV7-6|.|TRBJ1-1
CASSYSSGGGGTEAFF
TGTGCCAGCAGCTACTCCTCCGGGGGCGGTGGCACTGAAGCTTTCTTT
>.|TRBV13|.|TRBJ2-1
CASSSYEVSSSYNEQFF
TGTGCCAGCAGCTCTTACGAAGTATCGAGCTCCTACAATGAGCAGTTCTTC
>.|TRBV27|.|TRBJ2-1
CASSTWGYNEQFF
TGTGCCAGCAGCACGTGGGGATACAATGAGCAGTTCTTC
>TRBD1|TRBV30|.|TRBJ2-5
CAWSPRTGVETQYF
TGTGCCTGGAGTCCACGGACAGGGGTAGAGACCCAGTACTTC
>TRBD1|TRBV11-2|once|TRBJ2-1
CASKGQGAVCPYNEQFF
TGTGCCAGCAAGGGTCAGGGGGCAGTTTGCCCCTACAATGAGCAGTTCTTC
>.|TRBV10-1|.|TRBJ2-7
CASSESGPGHNSYEQYF
TGCGCCAGCAGTGAGTCGGGGCCGGGACACAACTCCTACGAGCAGTACTTC
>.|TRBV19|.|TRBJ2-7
CASNDGGAHEQYF
TGTGCCAGTAACGATGGAGGGGCCCACGAGCAGTACTTC
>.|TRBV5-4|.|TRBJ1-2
CASSREGSYGYTF
TGTGCCAGCAGCCGTGAAGGTAGCTATGGCTACACCTTC
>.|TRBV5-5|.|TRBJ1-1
CASSLRSSKNTEAFF
TGTGCCAGCAGCTTGCGTAGTTCGAAGAACACTGAAGCTTTCTTT
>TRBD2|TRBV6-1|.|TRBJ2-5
CASSDLLAGQETQYF
TGTGCCAGCAGTGATCTACTAGCGGGCCAAGAGACCCAGTACTTC
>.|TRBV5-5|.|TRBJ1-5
CASSLLGSNQPQHF
TGTGCCAGCAGCTTGCTCGGGAGCAATCAGCCCCAGCATTTT
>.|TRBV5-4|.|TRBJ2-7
CASSGRPKSHEQYF
TGTGCCAGCAGCGGACGCCCAAAGTCCCACGAGCAGTACTTC
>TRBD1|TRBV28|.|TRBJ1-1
CASSLTDRGGNTEAFF
TGTGCCAGCAGTTTAACAGACAGGGGAGGGAACACTGAAGCTTTCTTT
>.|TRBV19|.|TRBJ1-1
CASSRDTLGGEAFF
TGTGCCAGTAGCCGGGACACCCTTGGAGGTGAAGCTTTCTTT
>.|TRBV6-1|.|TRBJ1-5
CASSEVSYQPQHF
TGTGCCAGCAGTGAAGTCAGTTATCAGCCCCAGCATTTT
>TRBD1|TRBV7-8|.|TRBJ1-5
CASSLAYRGENQPQHF
TGTGCCAGCAGCTTAGCATACAGGGGGGAGAATCAGCCCCAGCATTTT
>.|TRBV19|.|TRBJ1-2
CASTFGRSDGYTF
TGTGCCAGTACTTTCGGACGGTCTGATGGCTACACCTTC
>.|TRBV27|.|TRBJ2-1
CASSSDGDNEQFF
TGTGCCAGCAGCTCGGACGGAGACAATGAGCAGTTCTTC
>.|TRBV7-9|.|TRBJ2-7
CASSRMVDEQYF
TGTGCCAGCAGTCGGATGGTGGACGAGCAGTACTTC
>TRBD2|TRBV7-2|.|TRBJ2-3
CASSLGLAGTNTQYF
TGTGCCAGCAGCTTAGGACTAGCGGGGACTAATACGCAGTATTTT